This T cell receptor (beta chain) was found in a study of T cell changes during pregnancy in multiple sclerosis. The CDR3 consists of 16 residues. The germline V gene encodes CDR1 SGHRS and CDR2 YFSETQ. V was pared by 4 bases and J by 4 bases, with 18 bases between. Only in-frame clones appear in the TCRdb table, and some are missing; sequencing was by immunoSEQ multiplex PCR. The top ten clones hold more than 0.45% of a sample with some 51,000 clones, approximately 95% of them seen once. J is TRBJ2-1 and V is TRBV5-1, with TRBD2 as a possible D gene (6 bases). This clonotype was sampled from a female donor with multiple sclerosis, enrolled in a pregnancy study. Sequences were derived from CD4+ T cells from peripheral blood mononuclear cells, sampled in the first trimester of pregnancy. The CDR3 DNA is TGCGCCAGCAGCACCAGCTCGGGCGGGATATACAATGAGCAGTTCTTC. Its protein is CASSTSSGGIYNEQFF.